This TCR beta chain was observed in a study of blood T cell repertoires in COVID-19. The wider study: Samples of COVID-19 (acute and convalescent) were obtained from the United States, Italy and Spain. The cDNA or gDNA used as material had been derived from T cells, B-cell-depleted T cells, or PBMCs.

In the authors' methods: Amplifying reference gene primers gave estimates of nucleated cell counts. Using immunoSEQ multiplex PCR, the repertoire was profiled, and TCRdb retains in-frame clones only, with some absent. V, J and clone size derive from that table, while D and trimming were established from the DNA sequence. The sample has roughly 250,000 clones, around nine tenths seen once. CDR1 is MNHEY, CDR2 SMNVEV, per germline (reference sequence). V gave up 3 bases and J gave up 4 bases; unmatched junction bases: 14. The CDR3 runs 18 residues. This TCR came from a woman aged 40 to 50 who had recovered from COVID-19. The sample taken for sequencing was peripheral blood. V is TRBV27 and J is TRBJ2-1; 8 bases match TRBD2. CDR3 amino acids: CASSFGGAGRALYNEQFF. The DNA for the CDR3 is TGTGCCAGCAGTTTTGGCGGGGCCGGGAGGGCCTTGTACAATGAGCAGTTCTTC.